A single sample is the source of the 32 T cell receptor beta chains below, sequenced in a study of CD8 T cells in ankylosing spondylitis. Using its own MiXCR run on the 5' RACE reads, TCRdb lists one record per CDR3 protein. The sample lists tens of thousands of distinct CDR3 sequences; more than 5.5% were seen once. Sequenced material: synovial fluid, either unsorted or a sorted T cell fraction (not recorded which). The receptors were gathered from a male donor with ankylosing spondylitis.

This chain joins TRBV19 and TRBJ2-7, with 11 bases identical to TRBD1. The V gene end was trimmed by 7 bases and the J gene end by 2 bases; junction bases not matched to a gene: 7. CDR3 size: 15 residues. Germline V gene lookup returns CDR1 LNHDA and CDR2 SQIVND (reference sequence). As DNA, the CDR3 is TGTGCCAGTACCTTGGGGGGACAGGGGGCCTACGAGCAGTACTTC. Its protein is CASTLGGQGAYEQYF.

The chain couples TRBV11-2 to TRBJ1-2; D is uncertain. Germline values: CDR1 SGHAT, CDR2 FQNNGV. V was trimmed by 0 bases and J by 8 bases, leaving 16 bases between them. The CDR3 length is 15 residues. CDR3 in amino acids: CASSLDMVPSEGYTF. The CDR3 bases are TGTGCCAGCAGCTTAGATATGGTGCCTTCCGAAGGCTACACCTTC.

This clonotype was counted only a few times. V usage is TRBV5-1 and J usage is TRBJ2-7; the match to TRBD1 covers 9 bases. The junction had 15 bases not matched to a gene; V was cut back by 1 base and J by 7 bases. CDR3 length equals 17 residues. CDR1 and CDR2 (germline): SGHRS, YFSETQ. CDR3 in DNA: TGCGCCAGCAGCTTGAGGGCCCAAGGACAGGGGTATTGGGAGCAGTACTTC. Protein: CASSLRAQGQGYWEQYF. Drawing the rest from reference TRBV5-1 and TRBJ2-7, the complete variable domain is KAGVTQTPRYLIKTRGQQVTLSCSPISGHRSVSWYQQTPGQGLQFLFEYFSETQRNKGNFPGRFSGRQFSNSRSEMNVSTLELGDSALYLCASSLRAQGQGYWEQYFGPGTRLTVT.

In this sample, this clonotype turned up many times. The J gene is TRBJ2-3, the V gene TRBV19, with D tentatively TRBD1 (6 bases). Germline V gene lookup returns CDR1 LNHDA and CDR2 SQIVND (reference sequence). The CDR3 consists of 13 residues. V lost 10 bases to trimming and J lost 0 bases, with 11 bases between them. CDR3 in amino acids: CATEGESTDTQYF. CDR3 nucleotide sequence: TGTGCCACCGAGGGGGAGAGCACAGATACGCAGTATTTT. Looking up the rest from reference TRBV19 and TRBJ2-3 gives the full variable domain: DGGITQSPKYLFRKEGQNVTLSCEQNLNHDAMYWYRQDPGQGLRLIYYSQIVNDFQKGDIAEGYSVSREKKESFPLTVTSAQKNPTAFYLCATEGESTDTQYFGPGTRLTVL.

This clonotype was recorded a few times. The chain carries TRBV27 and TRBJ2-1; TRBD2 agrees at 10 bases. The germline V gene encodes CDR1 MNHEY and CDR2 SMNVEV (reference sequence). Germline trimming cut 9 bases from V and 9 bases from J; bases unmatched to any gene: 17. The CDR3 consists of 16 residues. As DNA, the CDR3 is TGTGCCAGTCGCCAGGAGGCTAGCGGGAGTGTAGGTGAGCAGTTCTTC. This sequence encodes CASRQEASGSVGEQFF.

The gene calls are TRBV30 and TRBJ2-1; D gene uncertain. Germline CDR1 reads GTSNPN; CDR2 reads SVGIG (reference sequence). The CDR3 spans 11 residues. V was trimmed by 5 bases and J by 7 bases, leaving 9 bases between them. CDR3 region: CAWVIMNEQFF. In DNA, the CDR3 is TGTGCCTGGGTCATTATGAATGAGCAGTTCTTC.

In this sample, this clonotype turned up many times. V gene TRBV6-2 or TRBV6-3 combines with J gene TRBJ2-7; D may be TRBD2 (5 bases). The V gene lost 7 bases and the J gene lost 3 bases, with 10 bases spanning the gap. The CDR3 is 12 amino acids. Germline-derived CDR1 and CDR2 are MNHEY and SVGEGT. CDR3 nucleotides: TGTGCCAGCAAAGTTCGGGGCTACGAGCAGTACTTC. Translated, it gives CASKVRGYEQYF.

DNA of the CDR3: TGTGCCAGCCGCCGGGGGGCGGGAGCAGATACGCAGTATTTT. It is translated as CASRRGAGADTQYF. The genes are TRBV3-1 and TRBJ2-3; weak D call: TRBD2 (7 bases). This CDR3 is built from 14 residues. V was cut by 8 bases and J by 4 bases, with 16 bases left in between. In germline, CDR1 is LGHDT, CDR2 YNNKEL (reference sequence).

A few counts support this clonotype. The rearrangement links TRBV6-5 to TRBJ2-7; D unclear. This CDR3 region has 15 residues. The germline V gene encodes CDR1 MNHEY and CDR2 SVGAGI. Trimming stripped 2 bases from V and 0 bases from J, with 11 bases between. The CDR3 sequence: CASSYVRLSSYEQYF. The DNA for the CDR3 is TGTGCCAGCAGTTACGTCAGGCTAAGCTCCTACGAGCAGTACTTC.

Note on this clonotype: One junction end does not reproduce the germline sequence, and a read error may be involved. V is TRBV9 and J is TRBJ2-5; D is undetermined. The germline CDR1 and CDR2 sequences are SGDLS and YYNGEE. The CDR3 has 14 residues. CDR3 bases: TGTGCTAGCAGCGTAGCCGCCTCTCAAGAGACCCAGTACTTC. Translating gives CASSVAASQETQYF.

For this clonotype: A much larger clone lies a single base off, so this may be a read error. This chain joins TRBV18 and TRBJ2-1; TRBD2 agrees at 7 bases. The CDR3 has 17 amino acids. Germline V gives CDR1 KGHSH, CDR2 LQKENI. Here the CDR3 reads CASSPLRTAGSYNVQFF. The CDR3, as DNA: TGTGCCAGCTCACCACTTCGTACAGCGGGGTCCTACAATGTGCAGTTCTTC.

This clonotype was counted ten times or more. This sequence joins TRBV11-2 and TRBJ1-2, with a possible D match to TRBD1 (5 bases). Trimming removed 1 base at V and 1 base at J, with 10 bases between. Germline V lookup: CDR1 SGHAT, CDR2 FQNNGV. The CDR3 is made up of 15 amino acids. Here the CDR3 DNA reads TGTGCCAGCAGCTTAGGACAGACCATTAACTATGGCTACACCTTC. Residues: CASSLGQTINYGYTF.

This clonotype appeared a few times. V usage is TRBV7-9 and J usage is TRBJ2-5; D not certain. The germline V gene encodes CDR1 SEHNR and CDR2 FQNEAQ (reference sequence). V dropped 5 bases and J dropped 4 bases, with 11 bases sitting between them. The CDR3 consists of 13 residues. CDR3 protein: CASSPIGTETQYF. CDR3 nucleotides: TGTGCCAGCAGCCCTATAGGAACAGAGACCCAGTACTTC.

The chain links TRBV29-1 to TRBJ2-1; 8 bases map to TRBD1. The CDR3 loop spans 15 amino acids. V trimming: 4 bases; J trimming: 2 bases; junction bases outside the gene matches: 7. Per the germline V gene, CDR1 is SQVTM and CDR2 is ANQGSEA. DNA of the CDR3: TGCAGCGTTGTGCGGACAGGGTATACCTACAATGAGCAGTTCTTC. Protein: CSVVRTGYTYNEQFF.

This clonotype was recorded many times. The chain's CDR3 is CASSYSGSRYQETQYF. CDR3 nucleotides: TGTGCCAGCAGTTACTCGGGCAGCCGGTACCAAGAGACCCAGTACTTC. The rearrangement links TRBV6-5 to TRBJ2-5; D gene unclear. The germline V gene encodes CDR1 MNHEY and CDR2 SVGAGI. The V and J ends lost 0 bases and 0 bases respectively, with 11 bases between them. The CDR3 contains 16 residues.

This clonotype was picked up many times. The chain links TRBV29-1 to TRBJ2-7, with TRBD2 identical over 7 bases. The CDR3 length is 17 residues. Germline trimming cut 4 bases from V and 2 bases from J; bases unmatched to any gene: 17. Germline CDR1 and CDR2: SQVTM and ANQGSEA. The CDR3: CSVASPGGLAVTYEQYF. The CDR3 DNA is TGCAGCGTTGCCTCACCCGGTGGGCTAGCGGTGACCTACGAGCAGTACTTC.

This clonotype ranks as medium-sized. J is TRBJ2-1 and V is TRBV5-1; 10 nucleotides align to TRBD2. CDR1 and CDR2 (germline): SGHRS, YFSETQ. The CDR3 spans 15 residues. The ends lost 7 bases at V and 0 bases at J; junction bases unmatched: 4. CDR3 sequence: CASQRTSGSYNEQFF. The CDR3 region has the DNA TGCGCCAGCCAAAGGACTAGCGGCTCCTACAATGAGCAGTTCTTC.

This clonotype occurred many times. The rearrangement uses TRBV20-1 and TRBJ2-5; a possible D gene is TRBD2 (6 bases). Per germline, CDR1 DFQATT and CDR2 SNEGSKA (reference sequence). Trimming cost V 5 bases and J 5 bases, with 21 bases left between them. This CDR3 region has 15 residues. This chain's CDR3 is CSAPLPGLSRETQYF. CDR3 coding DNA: TGCAGTGCTCCCCTCCCGGGACTCAGCAGGGAGACCCAGTACTTC.

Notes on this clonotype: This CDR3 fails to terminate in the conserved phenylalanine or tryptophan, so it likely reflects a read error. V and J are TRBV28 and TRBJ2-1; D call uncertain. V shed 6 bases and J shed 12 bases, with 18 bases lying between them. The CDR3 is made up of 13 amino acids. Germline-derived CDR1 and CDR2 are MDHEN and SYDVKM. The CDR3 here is CASRPNEPLGQFS. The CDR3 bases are TGTGCCAGCAGACCTAATGAGCCCCTGGGGCAGTTCTCC.

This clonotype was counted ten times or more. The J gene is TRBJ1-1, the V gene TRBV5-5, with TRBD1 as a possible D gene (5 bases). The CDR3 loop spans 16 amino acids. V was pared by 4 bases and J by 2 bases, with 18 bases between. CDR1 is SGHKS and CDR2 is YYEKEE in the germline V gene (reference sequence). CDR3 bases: TGTGCCAGCAGCCCTTGGTTCCAGGGAACTAACACTGAAGCTTTCTTT. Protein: CASSPWFQGTNTEAFF.

CDR3 loop: CASSQGAIGFREQFF. CDR3 in DNA: TGCGCCAGCAGCCAAGGGGCGATTGGGTTTCGCGAGCAGTTCTTC. The rearrangement joins TRBV4-1 to TRBJ2-1; D remains unclear. V lost 1 base, J lost 10 bases, and 17 bases lay in between. This CDR3 has 15 amino acids. Germline CDR1 and CDR2: MGHRA and YSYEKL.

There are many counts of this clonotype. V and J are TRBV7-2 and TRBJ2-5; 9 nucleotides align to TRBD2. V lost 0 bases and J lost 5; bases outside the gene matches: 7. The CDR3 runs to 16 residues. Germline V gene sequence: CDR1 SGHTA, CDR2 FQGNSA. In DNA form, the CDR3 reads TGTGCCAGCAGCTTAGCCTTAGTAGCGGGAGCTGAGACCCAGTACTTC. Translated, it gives CASSLALVAGAETQYF.

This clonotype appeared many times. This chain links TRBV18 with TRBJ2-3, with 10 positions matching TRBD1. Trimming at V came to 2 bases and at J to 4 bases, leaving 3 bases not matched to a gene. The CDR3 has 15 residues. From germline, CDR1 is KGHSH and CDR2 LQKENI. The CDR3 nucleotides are TGTGCCAGCTCACCAGGGACAGGGGTCGCAGATACGCAGTATTTT. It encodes CASSPGTGVADTQYF. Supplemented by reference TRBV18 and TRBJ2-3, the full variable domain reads NAGVMQNPRHLVRRRGQEARLRCSPMKGHSHVYWYRQLPEEGLKFMVYLQKENIIDESGMPKERFSAEFPKEGPSILRIQQVVRGDSAAYFCASSPGTGVADTQYFGPGTRLTVL.

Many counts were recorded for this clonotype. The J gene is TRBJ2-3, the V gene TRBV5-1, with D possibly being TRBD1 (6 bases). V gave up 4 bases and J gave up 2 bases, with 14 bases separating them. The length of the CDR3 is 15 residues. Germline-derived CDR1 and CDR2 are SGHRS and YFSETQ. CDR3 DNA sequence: TGCGCCAGCAGCCAGTCCAGGGGCCCCACAGATACGCAGTATTTT. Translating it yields CASSQSRGPTDTQYF.

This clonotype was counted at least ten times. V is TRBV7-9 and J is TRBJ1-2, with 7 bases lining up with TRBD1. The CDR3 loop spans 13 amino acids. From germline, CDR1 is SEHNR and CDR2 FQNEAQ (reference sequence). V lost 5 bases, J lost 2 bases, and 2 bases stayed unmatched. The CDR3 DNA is TGTGCCAGCAGCCTCAGGGGGAACTATGGCTACACCTTC. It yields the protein CASSLRGNYGYTF.

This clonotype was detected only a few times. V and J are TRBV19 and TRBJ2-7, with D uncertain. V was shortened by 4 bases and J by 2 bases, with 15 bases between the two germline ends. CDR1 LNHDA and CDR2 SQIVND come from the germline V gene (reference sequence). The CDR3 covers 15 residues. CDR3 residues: CASSTARSRTYEQYF. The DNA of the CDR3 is TGTGCCAGTAGTACCGCCCGGAGTAGGACCTACGAGCAGTACTTC.

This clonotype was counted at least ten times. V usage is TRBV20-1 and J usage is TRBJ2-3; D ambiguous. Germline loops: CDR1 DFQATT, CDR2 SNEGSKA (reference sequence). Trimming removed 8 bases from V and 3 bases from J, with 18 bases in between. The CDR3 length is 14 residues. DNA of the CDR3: TGCAGTACCGATGCGGCAATCGGGACAGATACGCAGTATTTT. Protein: CSTDAAIGTDTQYF.

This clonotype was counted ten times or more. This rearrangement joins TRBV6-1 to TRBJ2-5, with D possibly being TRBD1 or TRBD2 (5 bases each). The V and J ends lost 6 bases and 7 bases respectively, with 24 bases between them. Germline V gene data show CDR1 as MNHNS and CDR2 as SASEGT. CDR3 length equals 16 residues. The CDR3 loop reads CASSRGWLAGGGTQYF. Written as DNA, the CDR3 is TGTGCCAGCAGCCGGGGCTGGCTAGCTGGGGGTGGGACCCAGTACTTC.

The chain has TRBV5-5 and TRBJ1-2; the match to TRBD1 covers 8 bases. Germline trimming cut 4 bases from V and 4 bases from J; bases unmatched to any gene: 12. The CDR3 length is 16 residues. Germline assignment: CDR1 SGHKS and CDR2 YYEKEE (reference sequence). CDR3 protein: CASSKSTGGVGYGYTF. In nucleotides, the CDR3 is TGTGCCAGCAGCAAGAGTACAGGGGGGGTCGGCTATGGCTACACCTTC.

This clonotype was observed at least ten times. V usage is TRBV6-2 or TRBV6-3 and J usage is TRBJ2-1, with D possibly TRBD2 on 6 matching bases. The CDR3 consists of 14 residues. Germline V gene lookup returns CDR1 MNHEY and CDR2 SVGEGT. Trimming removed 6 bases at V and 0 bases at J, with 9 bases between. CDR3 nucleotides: TGTGCCAGCAGCCCTAGCGACTCCTACAATGAGCAGTTCTTC. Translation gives CASSPSDSYNEQFF.

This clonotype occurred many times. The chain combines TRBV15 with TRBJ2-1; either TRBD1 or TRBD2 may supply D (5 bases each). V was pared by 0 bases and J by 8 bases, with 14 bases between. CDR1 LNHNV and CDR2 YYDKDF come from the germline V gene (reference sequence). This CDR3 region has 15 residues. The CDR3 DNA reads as TGTGCCACCAGCAGAGACCCGGGGCAGCTCCATGAGCAGTTCTTC. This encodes CATSRDPGQLHEQFF. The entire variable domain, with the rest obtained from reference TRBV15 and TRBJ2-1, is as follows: DAMVIQNPRYQVTQFGKPVTLSCSQTLNHNVMYWYQQKSSQAPKLLFHYYDKDFNNEADTPDNFQSRRPNTSFCFLDIRSPGLGDTAMYLCATSRDPGQLHEQFFGPGTRLTVL.

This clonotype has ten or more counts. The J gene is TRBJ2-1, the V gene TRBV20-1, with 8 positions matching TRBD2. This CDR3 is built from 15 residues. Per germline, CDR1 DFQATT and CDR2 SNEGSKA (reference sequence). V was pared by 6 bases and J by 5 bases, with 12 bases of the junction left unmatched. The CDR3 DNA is TGCAGTGCCACCCCTTTTAGCGGGGCGAACAATGAGCAGTTCTTC. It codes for CSATPFSGANNEQFF.